Presented here are 24 T cell receptor beta chains from one specimen sequenced in a study of shared clonotypes between healthy human individuals. Clones were read by immunoSEQ multiplex PCR, and TCRdb kept only the in-frame ones, dropping some. The sample has 2 million to 3 million clones, approximately 92% seen once. Sample: naive CD4+ T cells sorted from blood. Regarding subset: CD45RA+ positively selected. These receptors were taken from a man between 18 and 35 years old in good health.

The chain links TRBV5-1 to TRBJ2-3; tentative D call: TRBD2 (5 bases). The CDR3 length is 15 residues. Germline-derived CDR1 and CDR2 are SGHRS and YFSETQ. The V and J ends lost 4 bases and 2 bases respectively, with 14 bases between them. Here the CDR3 DNA reads TGCGCCAGCAGCCCTAAAGCGGAGACCACAGATACGCAGTATTTT. It encodes CASSPKAETTDTQYF. The full variable domain, rest sourced from reference TRBV5-1 and TRBJ2-3, is KAGVTQTPRYLIKTRGQQVTLSCSPISGHRSVSWYQQTPGQGLQFLFEYFSETQRNKGNFPGRFSGRQFSNSRSEMNVSTLELGDSALYLCASSPKAETTDTQYFGPGTRLTVL.

Worth noting for this clone: Different DNA sequences within this sample yield the same CDR3. The chain links TRBV4-3 to TRBJ2-7, with 7 bases aligning to TRBD1. Germline-derived CDR1 and CDR2 are LGHNA and YSLEER. V shed 3 bases, J shed 2 bases, and the junction held 4 bases outside the gene matches. The CDR3 spans 14 residues. CDR3 sequence: CASSQRTGPYEQYF. CDR3 coding DNA: TGCGCCAGCAGCCAGAGGACAGGTCCCTACGAGCAGTACTTC.

The V gene is TRBV9, the J gene TRBJ2-1, with 8 bases lining up with TRBD2. This CDR3 region has 17 residues. V lost 0 bases to trimming and J lost 0 bases; unmatched junction nucleotides: 5. Per germline, CDR1 SGDLS and CDR2 YYNGEE. The CDR3 here is CASSVDGRALSYNEQFF. The CDR3 nucleotides are TGTGCCAGCAGCGTAGACGGGAGGGCCCTCTCCTACAATGAGCAGTTCTTC. The full variable domain, with the rest looked up from reference TRBV9 and TRBJ2-1, is DSGVTQTPKHLITATGQRVTLRCSPRSGDLSVYWYQQSLDQGLQFLIQYYNGEERAKGNILERFSAQQFPDLHSELNLSSLELGDSALYFCASSVDGRALSYNEQFFGPGTRLTVL.

The rearrangement uses TRBV13 and TRBJ2-4, with D tentatively TRBD1 or TRBD2 (5 bases each). This CDR3 is built from 17 residues. Germline values: CDR1 PRHDT, CDR2 FYEKMQ (reference sequence). V lost 3 bases, J lost 0 bases, and 15 bases lay in between. This CDR3 reads CASSLGDRLTAKNIQYF. The CDR3 bases are TGTGCCAGCAGCTTGGGCGACAGACTAACAGCCAAAAACATTCAGTACTTC. Variable domain in full (rest from reference TRBV13 and TRBJ2-4): AAGVIQSPRHLIKEKRETATLKCYPIPRHDTVYWYQQGPGQDPQFLISFYEKMQSDKGSIPDRFSAQQFSDYHSELNMSSLELGDSALYFCASSLGDRLTAKNIQYFGAGTRLSVL.

This clone was counted a single time. The chain couples TRBV30 to TRBJ2-7; D gene ambiguous. The CDR3 totals 14 residues. In germline, CDR1 is GTSNPN, CDR2 SVGIG (reference sequence). Trimming left V 4 bases short and J 2 bases short, with 15 bases between. CDR3 nucleotide sequence: TGTGCCTGGATTGGCTCACCACCCACCTACGAGCAGTACTTC. Translating it yields CAWIGSPPTYEQYF.

The chain has TRBV30 and TRBJ2-5; a weak D match, TRBD2 (5 bases). Trimming stripped 2 bases from V and 2 bases from J, with 9 bases between. The CDR3 runs to 13 residues. Germline V lookup: CDR1 GTSNPN, CDR2 SVGIG (reference sequence). CDR3 DNA sequence: TGTGCCTGGAGTAAGCGGTTACAAGAGACCCAGTACTTC. Translating it yields CAWSKRLQETQYF.

The V call is TRBV27, the J call TRBJ2-1; 8 bases align to TRBD2. Trimming at V came to 5 bases and at J to 9 bases, leaving 12 bases not matched to a gene. The CDR3 contains 15 residues. Germline values: CDR1 MNHEY, CDR2 SMNVEV (reference sequence). The CDR3 DNA follows: TGTGCCAGCAGTGACAATCCGGGACTAGTTGGTGAGCAGTTCTTC. This sequence encodes CASSDNPGLVGEQFF.

The rearrangement uses TRBV30 and TRBJ1-3, with a possible D match to TRBD1 (5 bases). Trimming removed 2 bases at V and 0 bases at J, with 14 bases between. CDR1 and CDR2 from the germline V gene are GTSNPN and SVGIG (reference sequence). This CDR3 has 16 residues. CDR3 region: CAWSRWDLNSGNTIYF. The CDR3 nucleotides read TGTGCCTGGAGTAGGTGGGACTTAAACTCTGGAAACACCATATATTTT. Looking up the rest from reference TRBV30 and TRBJ1-3 gives the full variable domain: SQTIHQWPATLVQPVGSPLSLECTVEGTSNPNLYWYRQAAGRGLQLLFYSVGIGQISSEVPQNLSASRPQDRQFILSSKKLLLSDSGFYLCAWSRWDLNSGNTIYFGEGSWLTVV.

This rearrangement joins TRBV5-4 to TRBJ1-6, with D perhaps TRBD1 (6 bases). V was pared by 0 bases and J by 7 bases, with 11 bases between. This CDR3 has 15 amino acids. Germline CDR1 and CDR2: SGHNT and YYREEE (reference sequence). Written as DNA, the CDR3 is TGTGCCAGCAGCTTGGGGGGGCGTGGGAATTCACCCCTCCACTTT. Its protein product is CASSLGGRGNSPLHF.

The genes are TRBV19 and TRBJ2-1, with D possibly being TRBD2 (6 bases). The germline gives CDR1 LNHDA, CDR2 SQIVND (reference sequence). The V gene lost 1 base and the J gene lost 6 bases, with 13 bases spanning the gap. This CDR3 is built from 15 residues. CDR3 protein: CASSIVTTRLNEQFF. The CDR3 nucleotides are TGTGCCAGTAGTATAGTTACGACTAGGCTCAATGAGCAGTTCTTC.

The chain recombines TRBV5-4 with TRBJ2-7, with 14 nucleotides matching TRBD2. V trimming: 3 bases; J trimming: 3 bases; junction bases outside the gene matches: 8. The CDR3 has 17 amino acids. Germline V gives CDR1 SGHNT, CDR2 YYREEE (reference sequence). CDR3 nucleotide sequence: TGTGCCAGCAGCTCTCCCGGGACTAGCGGGAGTGTCTACGAGCAGTACTTC. Its protein is CASSSPGTSGSVYEQYF.

This chain links TRBV5-4 with TRBJ2-1; perhaps TRBD1 as D (7 bases). The CDR3 runs 17 residues. Per germline, CDR1 SGHNT and CDR2 YYREEE (reference sequence). The V end was cut by 4 bases, the J end by 3 bases, with 20 bases between. CDR3 nucleotides: TGTGCCAGCAGCGTAGGGGGCTTGGCGCGGGGCTACAATGAGCAGTTCTTC. Protein product: CASSVGGLARGYNEQFF.

With respect to this clone: Distinct nucleotide sequences in the sample also encode this CDR3. The V and J genes are TRBV6-1 and TRBJ2-1; 7 nucleotides match TRBD1. This CDR3 contains 14 residues. With V trimmed by 8 bases and J by 0 bases, 4 bases remained unmatched. Germline CDR1 and CDR2: MNHNS and SASEGT. CDR3 DNA: TGTGCCAGCTTTCGGGACAGCTCCTACAATGAGCAGTTCTTC. It is translated as CASFRDSSYNEQFF.

A few counts support this clone. The chain carries TRBV21-1 and TRBJ2-7; the table's D gene call, TRBD2, was not cross checked with the DNA. TRBV21-1 constitutes a pseudogene. The CDR3 sequence is 13 residues long. CDR3 sequence (DNA): TGTGCCAGCAGCTCAGAAGGGGGGGACGAGCAGTACTTC. Translation: CASSSEGGDEQYF.

The CDR3 protein is CASSDLAGGIETQYF. CDR3 in DNA: TGTGCCAGCAGTGACCTTGCCGGGGGTATTGAGACCCAGTACTTC. The chain employs TRBV28 and TRBJ2-5; D may be TRBD2 (6 bases). Trimming shortened V by 5 bases and J by 5 bases, and 18 bases separated the two germline ends. CDR3 size: 15 residues. CDR1 MDHEN and CDR2 SYDVKM come from the germline V gene.

J is TRBJ1-1 and V is TRBV5-1; 8 positions match TRBD1. Germline CDR1 reads SGHRS; CDR2 reads YFSETQ. The CDR3 covers 15 residues. V trimming: 4 bases; J trimming: 2 bases; junction bases outside the gene matches: 7. CDR3 nucleotides: TGCGCCAGCAGCGCGCAGGGGGCTGGTAACACTGAAGCTTTCTTT. It specifies CASSAQGAGNTEAFF.

The chain's CDR3 is CASSLVAGQLNTEAFF. The CDR3, as DNA: TGCGCCAGCAGCTTGGTTGCCGGACAGCTGAACACTGAAGCTTTCTTT. V is TRBV5-1 and J is TRBJ1-1; D is perhaps TRBD1 (6 bases). The CDR3 has 16 residues. Per germline, CDR1 SGHRS and CDR2 YFSETQ. V lost 0 bases, J lost 0 bases, and 12 bases lay in between.

The chain uses TRBV5-6 and TRBJ2-1; D not resolved. This CDR3 comprises 16 residues. V was shortened by 4 bases and J by 0 bases, with 14 bases between the two germline ends. Per the germline V gene, CDR1 is SGHDT and CDR2 is YYEEEE. The CDR3: CASSLVGPGSYNEQFF. Here the CDR3 DNA reads TGTGCCAGCAGCCTGGTAGGGCCAGGCTCCTACAATGAGCAGTTCTTC.

This chain connects TRBV5-1 to TRBJ2-7; 9 positions agree with TRBD2. Germline values: CDR1 SGHRS, CDR2 YFSETQ. The CDR3 extends over 15 amino acids. The V segment lost 7 bases and the J segment 3 bases; nucleotides outside the gene matches: 11. The CDR3 bases are TGCGCCAGCGAAACTGGGCTAGCGGGACACTACGAGCAGTACTTC. Translation gives CASETGLAGHYEQYF. The variable domain in full, with the rest retrieved from reference TRBV5-1 and TRBJ2-7, is KAGVTQTPRYLIKTRGQQVTLSCSPISGHRSVSWYQQTPGQGLQFLFEYFSETQRNKGNFPGRFSGRQFSNSRSEMNVSTLELGDSALYLCASETGLAGHYEQYFGPGTRLTVT.

About this clone itself: Relative to the germline gene, one junction end is altered; a read error may explain this. The chain uses TRBV5-4 and TRBJ2-5; D gene ambiguous. This CDR3 is built from 17 residues. The germline CDR1 and CDR2 sequences are SGHNT and YYREEE (reference sequence). CDR3 in DNA: TGTGCCAGCAGCTTGGAGTCCGCCCCCGTCTACAAAGAAACCCAGTACTTC. It yields the protein CASSLESAPVYKETQYF.

The gene calls are TRBV7-2 and TRBJ2-5; D possibly matches TRBD1 or TRBD2 (5 bases each). Germline V gene sequence: CDR1 SGHTA, CDR2 FQGNSA. V lost 4 bases, J lost 11 bases, and 20 bases lay in between. The CDR3 runs to 14 residues. The CDR3 here is CASSSPGTTRIQYF. CDR3 DNA: TGTGCCAGCAGCTCACCCGGGACCACAAGAATTCAGTACTTC.

The rearrangement links TRBV6-5 to TRBJ2-1; D unclear. The V and J ends lost 6 bases and 8 bases respectively, with 8 bases between them. Per germline, CDR1 MNHEY and CDR2 SVGAGI. There are 11 residues in the CDR3. The CDR3 DNA is TGTGCCAGCAGCCCGGTGTATGAGCAGTTCTTC. This codes for CASSPVYEQFF.

This clone was recorded once. V gene TRBV10-3 combines with J gene TRBJ2-3; 7 positions agree with TRBD2. The CDR3 consists of 14 residues. The V gene's germline CDR1 is ENHRY and CDR2 SYGVKD. V gave up 8 bases and J gave up 1 base; unmatched junction bases: 6. In DNA, the CDR3 is TGTGCCATCTCGGCTAGCGGACGCACAGATACGCAGTATTTT. It encodes CAISASGRTDTQYF.

This clone has only a few counts. This chain connects TRBV30 to TRBJ1-1, with D tentatively TRBD1 (5 bases). V lost 7 bases and J 1 base, leaving 10 bases between the germline ends. The CDR3 is 12 residues long. CDR1 GTSNPN and CDR2 SVGIG come from the germline V gene (reference sequence). As DNA, the CDR3 is TGTGCCTCGAGACAGAAGAACACTGAAGCTTTCTTT. This gives the protein CASRQKNTEAFF.